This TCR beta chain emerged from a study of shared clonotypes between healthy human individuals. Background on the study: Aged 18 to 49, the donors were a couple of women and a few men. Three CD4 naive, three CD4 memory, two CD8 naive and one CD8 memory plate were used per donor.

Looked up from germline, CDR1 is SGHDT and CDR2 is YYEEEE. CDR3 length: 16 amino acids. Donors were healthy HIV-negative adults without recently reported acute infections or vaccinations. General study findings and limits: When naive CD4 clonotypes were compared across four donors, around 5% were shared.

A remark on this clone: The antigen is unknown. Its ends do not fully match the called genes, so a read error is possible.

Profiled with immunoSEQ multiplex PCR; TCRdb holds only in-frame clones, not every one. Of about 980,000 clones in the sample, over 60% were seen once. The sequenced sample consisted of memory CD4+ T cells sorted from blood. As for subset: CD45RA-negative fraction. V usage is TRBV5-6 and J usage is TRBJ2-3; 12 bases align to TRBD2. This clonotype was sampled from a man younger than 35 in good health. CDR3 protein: CASSPGGLAGTYAVHF. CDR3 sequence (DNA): TGTGCCAGCAGCCCTGGGGGACTAGCGGGTACATACGCAGTACATTTT.